These 28 T cell receptor beta chains were all obtained from the same sample, sequenced in a study of T cell responses to AZD1222 COVID-19 vaccine. Generated by immunoSEQ multiplex PCR, the TCRdb table keeps only in-frame clones and is missing some. The sample has more than 100,000 clones; 88% are singletons. Specimen: peripheral blood, collected on day 0 of AZD1222 vaccination. The source is an adult in good health.

The gene calls are TRBV7-2 and TRBJ1-4; TRBD1 agrees at 8 bases. The germline gives CDR1 SGHTA, CDR2 FQGNSA. This CDR3 is 14 amino acids long. Trimming at V came to 5 bases and at J to 5 bases, leaving 4 bases not matched to a gene. The CDR3 sequence: CASSPWTGNEKLFF. The CDR3 nucleotides are TGTGCCAGCAGCCCATGGACAGGGAATGAAAAACTGTTTTTT.

On this clone: The same CDR3 also results from other DNA sequences found in this sample. The chain carries TRBV12-3 or TRBV12-4 and TRBJ1-2, with D perhaps TRBD1 (5 bases). The CDR3 has 13 residues. Trimming stripped 3 bases from V and 4 bases from J, with 9 bases between. DNA for the CDR3: TGTGCCAGCAGTTTTCAGGGCCCCTATGGCTACACCTTC. This gives the protein CASSFQGPYGYTF.

The genes are TRBV7-6 and TRBJ1-3; D may be TRBD1 (6 bases). CDR3 length equals 16 residues. Germline CDR1 reads SGHVS; CDR2 reads FNYEAQ. Deletions cut 5 bases from V and 2 bases from J, with 16 bases between. The CDR3 protein is CASSAGGQDTGNTIYF. In DNA, the CDR3 is TGTGCCAGCAGCGCCGGGGGGCAAGACACTGGAAACACCATATATTTT.

This clone was observed once. The V call is TRBV7-9, the J call TRBJ1-2; the D is unclear. V was trimmed by 5 bases and J by 9 bases, leaving 16 bases between them. Germline CDR1 is SEHNR and CDR2 is FQNEAQ (reference sequence). The CDR3 sequence is 13 residues long. CDR3 sequence: CASSRPLGLRYTF. CDR3 sequence (DNA): TGTGCCAGCAGCCGACCCCTAGGTCTCCGCTACACCTTC.

The J gene is TRBJ2-7, the V gene TRBV19; D possibly uses TRBD1 or TRBD2 (5 bases each). The CDR3 is made up of 14 amino acids. With 1 base removed from V and 2 bases from J, the gap between germline ends came to 9 bases. Germline-derived CDR1 and CDR2 are LNHDA and SQIVND (reference sequence). CDR3 loop: CASSIGRGAYEQYF. CDR3 DNA sequence: TGTGCCAGTAGTATAGGTCGAGGGGCCTACGAGCAGTACTTC.

The V and J genes are TRBV7-9 and TRBJ1-3; D unclear. Trimming left V 6 bases short and J 0 bases short, with 15 bases between. CDR3 length: 16 residues. The germline V gene has CDR1 SEHNR and CDR2 FQNEAQ (reference sequence). The CDR3 protein is CASRSRLRDSGNTIYF. CDR3 nucleotide sequence: TGTGCCAGCAGAAGTCGTTTGAGAGACTCTGGAAACACCATATATTTT.

The V gene is TRBV4-2, the J gene TRBJ2-3, with 10 bases lining up with TRBD2. V was pared by 1 base and J by 1 base, with 2 bases of the junction left unmatched. Per germline, CDR1 LGHNA and CDR2 YNFKEQ. The CDR3 length is 16 residues. The CDR3, as DNA: TGTGCCAGCAGCCAAGCCGGGACTAGCGGCACAGATACGCAGTATTTT. As protein: CASSQAGTSGTDTQYF.

This chain links TRBV7-9 with TRBJ1-3; 7 positions agree with TRBD1. Per germline, CDR1 SEHNR and CDR2 FQNEAQ (reference sequence). CDR3 length: 15 residues. V lost 6 bases, J lost 2 bases, and 7 bases stayed unmatched. For the CDR3, the DNA is TGTGCCAGCAGACCAGACAGGGCAGCTGGAAACACCATATATTTT. Translated: CASRPDRAAGNTIYF. The complete variable domain, with remaining parts taken from reference TRBV7-9 and TRBJ1-3, reads DTGVSQNPRHKITKRGQNVTFRCDPISEHNRLYWYRQTLGQGPEFLTYFQNEAQLEKSRLLSDRFSAERPKGSFSTLEIQRTEQGDSAMYLCASRPDRAAGNTIYFGEGSWLTVV.

This clone was recorded only once. The J gene is TRBJ1-4, the V gene TRBV19; maybe TRBD1 (6 bases). Germline V gives CDR1 LNHDA, CDR2 SQIVND (reference sequence). With 3 bases removed from V and 5 bases from J, the gap between germline ends came to 13 bases. CDR3 length equals 15 residues. CDR3 sequence reads: CASSITGTQNEKLFF. CDR3 sequence (DNA): TGTGCCAGTAGTATTACCGGGACACAAAATGAAAAACTGTTTTTT.

The chain is built from TRBV25-1 and TRBJ1-2, with TRBD1 matching 7 bases. CDR1 and CDR2 (germline): MGHDK, SYGVNS. The trim removed 6 bases at V and 8 bases at J, leaving 6 bases unmatched. The length of the CDR3 is 12 residues. The CDR3 here is CASSGTAKGYTF. The DNA of the CDR3 is TGTGCCAGCAGCGGGACAGCAAAGGGCTACACCTTC.

This clone was seen a single time. V usage is TRBV4-2 and J usage is TRBJ1-1; D is unclear. The CDR3 loop spans 15 amino acids. Germline V gene lookup returns CDR1 LGHNA and CDR2 YNFKEQ. V lost 1 base, J lost 1 base, and 10 bases lay in between. CDR3 sequence (DNA): TGTGCCAGCAGCCAAGGGCTGCTAGGGAACACTGAAGCTTTCTTT. This sequence encodes CASSQGLLGNTEAFF.

This chain connects TRBV7-3 to TRBJ2-7, with D unresolved. This CDR3 is 13 amino acids long. Trimming removed 5 bases at V and 4 bases at J, with 12 bases between. Germline loops: CDR1 SGHTA, CDR2 FQGTGA. CDR3 nucleotides: TGTGCCAGCAGCGAAGGCCCATCATACGAGCAGTACTTC. This translates into CASSEGPSYEQYF.

The rearrangement links TRBV18 to TRBJ1-6, with unresolved D. The V gene lost 2 bases and the J gene lost 0 bases, with 11 bases spanning the gap. CDR1 and CDR2 (germline): KGHSH, LQKENI. The CDR3 covers 17 residues. CDR3 sequence: CASSPMGSSSYNSPLHF. CDR3 in DNA: TGTGCCAGCTCACCAATGGGGTCAAGCTCCTATAATTCACCCCTCCACTTT.

The V call is TRBV6-2 or TRBV6-3, the J call TRBJ1-1; tentative D call: TRBD1 (5 bases). Germline V gene lookup returns CDR1 MNHEY and CDR2 SVGEGT. The CDR3 length is 14 residues. V lost 0 bases and J 4 bases, leaving 9 bases between the germline ends. The CDR3 region has the DNA TGTGCCAGCAGTTACTCGTTGGGGGGCACTGAAGCTTTCTTT. Its translation is CASSYSLGGTEAFF.

This clone is a singleton in its sample. The chain links TRBV29-1 to TRBJ1-6; 7 bases map to TRBD1. From germline, CDR1 is SQVTM and CDR2 ANQGSEA. The CDR3 totals 14 residues. V shed 5 bases and J 2 bases; nucleotides not matched to a gene: 3. CDR3 bases: TGCAGCGTTATGACAGGGACCTATAATTCACCCCTCCACTTT. Its translation is CSVMTGTYNSPLHF.

The chain is built from TRBV19 and TRBJ1-4, with D unclear. Germline CDR1 and CDR2: LNHDA and SQIVND (reference sequence). Trimming removed 6 bases at V and 7 bases at J, with 15 bases between. This CDR3 has 14 amino acids. DNA of the CDR3: TGTGCCAGTAGGCCGGCCGGGCGGGGTGAAAAACTGTTTTTT. Protein sequence: CASRPAGRGEKLFF.

The chain is built from TRBV5-1 and TRBJ1-6; no clear D gene. Trimming took off 0 bases at V and 2 bases at J, with 6 bases between the two ends. Germline loops: CDR1 SGHRS, CDR2 YFSETQ. The CDR3 extends over 15 amino acids. The DNA of the CDR3 is TGCGCCAGCAGCTTGGGGGCCACCTATAATTCACCCCTCCACTTT. Translating it yields CASSLGATYNSPLHF.

The sample holds a few counts of this clone. The genes are TRBV6-5 and TRBJ1-3; D not resolved. The CDR3 sequence is 14 residues long. CDR1 is MNHEY and CDR2 is SVGAGI in the germline V gene. V was cut by 7 bases and J by 0 bases, with 10 bases left in between. The DNA of the CDR3 is TGTGCCAGCATGGTACGTGACTCTGGAAACACCATATATTTT. This gives the protein CASMVRDSGNTIYF.

This clone was detected only a few times. The chain combines TRBV12-3 or TRBV12-4 with TRBJ1-2; D is ambiguous. Between the trimmed V and J ends, which lost 6 bases and 0 bases, there was a span of 8 bases. The CDR3 length is 13 residues. The CDR3 nucleotides read TGTGCCAGCAGCCCCTCGCCTAACTATGGCTACACCTTC. This gives the protein CASSPSPNYGYTF.

V usage is TRBV2 and J usage is TRBJ1-2; TRBD1 matches at 11 bases. Looked up from germline, CDR1 is SNHLY and CDR2 is FYNNEI. V lost 6 bases and J lost 6; bases outside the gene matches: 0. The CDR3 spans 12 residues. CDR3 nucleotides: TGTGCCAGCAGGGACAGGGGGCATGGCTACACCTTC. Translated, it gives CASRDRGHGYTF.

The chain uses TRBV19 and TRBJ1-3, with D tentatively TRBD1 (6 bases). The CDR3 contains 14 residues. Germline V lookup: CDR1 LNHDA, CDR2 SQIVND (reference sequence). The germline V and J ends were trimmed by 7 bases and 2 bases, with 12 bases remaining between them. Here the CDR3 reads CASKEAGAGNTIYF. Here the CDR3 DNA reads TGTGCCAGTAAGGAAGCAGGGGCTGGAAACACCATATATTTT. Based on the CDR3 plus reference TRBV19 and TRBJ1-3, the full variable domain is DGGITQSPKYLFRKEGQNVTLSCEQNLNHDAMYWYRQDPGQGLRLIYYSQIVNDFQKGDIAEGYSVSREKKESFPLTVTSAQKNPTAFYLCASKEAGAGNTIYFGEGSWLTVV.

The J gene is TRBJ1-4, the V gene TRBV7-6, with D hard to call. Trimming took 1 base from V and 7 from J, leaving 13 bases between them. Germline CDR1 and CDR2: SGHVS and FNYEAQ. This CDR3 has 15 residues. The CDR3 bases are TGTGCCAGCAGCTTAGTTTTTGATCTAGGTGAAAAACTGTTTTTT. Residues: CASSLVFDLGEKLFF.

The chain couples TRBV10-3 to TRBJ2-5; 7 bases match TRBD1. Looked up from germline, CDR1 is ENHRY and CDR2 is SYGVKD. Trimming cost V 5 bases and J 1 base; bases outside gene matches: 7. The CDR3 sequence is 15 residues long. CDR3 amino acids: CAISLSGTVQETQYF. The CDR3, as DNA: TGTGCCATCAGTCTCTCCGGGACAGTCCAAGAGACCCAGTACTTC.

The gene calls are TRBV11-2 and TRBJ2-7, with a weak D call TRBD2 (5 bases). The germline CDR1 and CDR2 sequences are SGHAT and FQNNGV. V was clipped by 5 bases and J by 3 bases, with 17 bases between them. The CDR3 is made up of 15 amino acids. DNA for the CDR3: TGTGCCAGCAGCCTAAGGTACGACGGAGGCTACGAGCAGTACTTC. The encoded protein is CASSLRYDGGYEQYF.

This chain connects TRBV12-3 or TRBV12-4 to TRBJ1-4; D gene ambiguous. Trimming took off 3 bases at V and 8 bases at J, with 10 bases between the two ends. The CDR3 extends over 13 amino acids. CDR3 loop: CASSLVGAEKLFF. CDR3 sequence (DNA): TGTGCCAGCAGTTTGGTGGGCGCAGAAAAACTGTTTTTT.

This clone was seen only once. The chain carries TRBV5-5 and TRBJ1-4; no firm D call. The germline gives CDR1 SGHKS, CDR2 YYEKEE (reference sequence). Trimming stripped 0 bases from V and 0 bases from J, with 12 bases between. The CDR3 runs 17 residues. CDR3 residues: CASSLVAGLATNEKLFF. The CDR3 bases are TGTGCCAGCAGCTTGGTTGCAGGTCTTGCAACTAATGAAAAACTGTTTTTT.

J is TRBJ1-2 and V is TRBV12-3 or TRBV12-4; D is unresolved. The CDR3 loop spans 11 amino acids. V gave up 4 bases and J gave up 6 bases, with 6 bases separating them. The CDR3 DNA follows: TGTGCCAGCAGTTCCTTTCATGGCTACACCTTC. Translated, it gives CASSSFHGYTF.

In its sample, this clone was seen once. The CDR3 loop reads CASSFSRGQGFLLTEAFF. In DNA, the CDR3 is TGTGCCAGCAGTTTTTCGAGGGGACAGGGATTTCTCCTCACTGAAGCTTTCTTT. The chain employs TRBV27 and TRBJ1-1, with TRBD1 identical over 9 bases. CDR1 and CDR2 from the germline V gene are MNHEY and SMNVEV (reference sequence). J lost 4 bases, V lost 3 bases, and 15 bases had no gene match. This CDR3 spans 18 amino acids.